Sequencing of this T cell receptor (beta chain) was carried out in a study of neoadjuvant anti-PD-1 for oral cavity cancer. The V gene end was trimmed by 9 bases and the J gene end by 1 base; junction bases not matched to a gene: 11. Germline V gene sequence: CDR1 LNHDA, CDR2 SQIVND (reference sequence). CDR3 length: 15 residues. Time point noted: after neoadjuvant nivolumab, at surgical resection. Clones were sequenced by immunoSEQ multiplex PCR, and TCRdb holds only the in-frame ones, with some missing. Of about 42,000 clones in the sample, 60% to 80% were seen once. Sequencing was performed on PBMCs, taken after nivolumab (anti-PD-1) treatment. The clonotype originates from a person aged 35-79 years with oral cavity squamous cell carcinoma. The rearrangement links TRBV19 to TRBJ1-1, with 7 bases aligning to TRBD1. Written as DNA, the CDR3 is TGTGCCAGCCAGAACAGGGGTTCGGCGAACACTGAAGCTTTCTTT. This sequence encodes CASQNRGSANTEAFF.